Each of the 9 T cell receptor beta chains below was sequenced from the same sample in a study of cytomegalovirus exposure and HLA in healthy donors listed by TCRdb under 2017. Library preparation used the immunoSEQ multiplex PCR assay. Held by TCRdb, this immuneACCESS table contains in-frame sequences only and omits some clones. Under half of the omission traces to an unresolved V gene where checked; the cause of the rest is unknown. The sample table records about 170,000 clones; more than 75% of these occur just once. The biggest ten clones account for roughly 3% of the sample. Sample: PBMCs. The receptors derive from a young man in good health and CMV-seropositive.

This clone was found once. The chain links TRBV6-1 to TRBJ2-7; 8 nucleotides line up with TRBD2. This CDR3 region has 16 residues. Germline-derived CDR1 and CDR2 are MNHNS and SASEGT. Unmatched junction bases numbered 8, after V lost 4 bases and J lost 0 bases. The CDR3 loop is CASSAPRGGSSYEQYF. The CDR3 DNA is TGTGCCAGCAGTGCCCCCCGGGGGGGAAGCTCCTACGAGCAGTACTTC.

This clone has only one observation. The V and J genes are TRBV4-1 and TRBJ2-7; tentative D call: TRBD2 (5 bases). CDR3 size: 12 residues. V was shortened by 5 bases and J by 4 bases, with 9 bases between the two germline ends. Germline V gives CDR1 MGHRA, CDR2 YSYEKL. DNA of the CDR3: TGCGCCAGCAGCTCTGACTATTACGAGCAGTACTTC. Protein: CASSSDYYEQYF.

This rearrangement joins TRBV30 to TRBJ2-3; no firm D call. This CDR3 has 12 residues. V was pared by 2 bases and J by 5 bases, with 8 bases between. CDR1 and CDR2 (germline): GTSNPN, SVGIG (reference sequence). CDR3 region: CAWSIRLDTQYF. CDR3 coding DNA: TGTGCCTGGAGTATTCGTCTAGATACGCAGTATTTT.

V is TRBV27 and J is TRBJ2-7; the match to TRBD1 covers 9 bases. The CDR3 contains 15 residues. V dropped 5 bases and J dropped 3; count of bases not matched to a gene: 8. Germline lookup yields CDR1 MNHEY and CDR2 SMNVEV (reference sequence). The CDR3 is CASSTPGQGIYEQYF. The CDR3 coding sequence is TGTGCCAGCAGTACCCCGGGACAGGGAATCTACGAGCAGTACTTC.

CDR3 residues: CASSAMTVKYGNTIYF. CDR3 nucleotides: TGTGCCAGCAGCGCCATGACAGTTAAATATGGAAACACCATATATTTT. The gene calls are TRBV7-2 and TRBJ1-3, with a tentative D call TRBD1 (5 bases). The CDR3 has 16 residues. V lost 5 bases and J 3 bases, leaving 17 bases between the germline ends. Germline-derived CDR1 and CDR2 are SGHTA and FQGNSA. The variable domain in full, completed from reference TRBV7-2 and TRBJ1-3, reads GAGVSQSPSNKVTEKGKDVELRCDPISGHTALYWYRQSLGQGLEFLIYFQGNSAPDKSGLPSDRFSAERTGGSVSTLTIQRTQQEDSAVYLCASSAMTVKYGNTIYFGEGSWLTVV.

Notes on this clone: The germline gene is not matched at one end of the junction; a read error may be the cause. Additional DNA sequences in this sample encode the identical CDR3. The chain is built from TRBV6-5 and TRBJ2-7, with 7 bases aligning to TRBD1. The CDR3 contains 14 residues. Per the germline V gene, CDR1 is MNHEY and CDR2 is SVGAGI. The CDR3, as DNA: TGCGCCAGCACCGGGACAGCCAACTCCTACGAGCAGTACTTC. It specifies CASTGTANSYEQYF.

The CDR3 nucleotides are TGTGCCAGCAGCGTAGATCCGGGAACAAATTCACCCCTCCACTTT. This sequence encodes CASSVDPGTNSPLHF. The chain uses TRBV9 and TRBJ1-6; D is unclear. The germline gives CDR1 SGDLS, CDR2 YYNGEE. The CDR3 consists of 15 residues. Trimming pared 0 bases from V and 7 bases from J, leaving 11 bases between.

This chain joins TRBV12-5 and TRBJ1-1, with TRBD1 as a possible D gene (5 bases). CDR3 length equals 14 residues. Trimming left V 1 base short and J 0 bases short, with 6 bases between. Germline V CDR1 and CDR2: LGHNT, FRNRAP. The DNA for the CDR3 is TGTGCTAGTGGTTTGGGACAGTTGAACACTGAAGCTTTCTTT. Translation: CASGLGQLNTEAFF.

The V gene is TRBV15, the J gene TRBJ2-7; a weak D match, TRBD1 (6 bases). The CDR3 extends over 15 amino acids. CDR1 LNHNV and CDR2 YYDKDF come from the germline V gene (reference sequence). V lost 0 bases and J lost 5, with 14 bases in between. The CDR3, as DNA: TGTGCCACCAGCAGAGATTTTGGGGGCGCGAACGAGCAGTACTTC. Translating gives CATSRDFGGANEQYF.